The 17 T cell receptor beta chains listed next were all sequenced from one sample in a study of T cells in Graves' hyperthyroidism and ophthalmopathy. Amplified TCR beta CDR3 regions derived from RNA transcripts. The HTBI primer set drove a first-round RT-PCR of the TCR CDR3. Using its own MiXCR run on the multiplex PCR reads, TCRdb lists one record per CDR3 protein. This table holds 530,000 or so distinct CDR3 sequences, just over 45% found once. The sample comprised peripheral blood or thyroid tissue (not recorded which). Receptor source: a woman aged 18-29 years with Graves' hyperthyroidism.

The gene calls are TRBV6-4 and TRBJ2-1; D remains ambiguous. This CDR3 region has 15 residues. CDR1 is MRHNA, CDR2 SNTAGT, per germline. V lost 8 bases, J lost 0 bases, and 14 bases lay in between. The CDR3 here is CASSEPPGSYNEQFF. The CDR3 nucleotides are TGTGCCAGCTCTGAGCCCCCCGGCTCCTACAATGAGCAGTTCTTC.

The rearrangement links TRBV7-8 to TRBJ2-5, with D perhaps TRBD2 (5 bases). The assigned J gene may be wrong: the sequence end matches TRBJ2-1 better. Germline V lookup: CDR1 SGHVS, CDR2 FQNEAQ. This CDR3 has 15 residues. The CDR3 region is CASSSDYTPDGEQFF. The CDR3 nucleotides read TGTGCCAGCAGCTCCGACTATACCCCTGATGGTGAGCAGTTCTTC.

This clonotype was detected only a few times. V and J are TRBV4-3 and TRBJ1-3; D is uncertain. From germline, CDR1 is LGHNA and CDR2 YSLEER. V lost 0 bases and J 0 bases, leaving 6 bases between the germline ends. CDR3 length: 15 residues. CDR3 coding DNA: TGCGCCAGCAGCCAAGACGGTGACTCTGGAAACACCATATATTTT. Translated: CASSQDGDSGNTIYF.

This clonotype occurred a few times. This rearrangement joins TRBV29-1 to TRBJ2-7; D unresolved. The germline V gene has CDR1 SQVTM and CDR2 ANQGSEA. The CDR3 spans 12 residues. The ends were cut back, 4 bases at V and 0 bases at J, with 7 bases in the middle. The CDR3 here is CSVGGSSYEQYF. The CDR3 coding sequence is TGCAGCGTTGGAGGCAGCTCCTACGAGCAGTACTTC.

V and J are TRBV25-1 and TRBJ2-7, with a possible D match to TRBD2 (5 bases). Between the trimmed V and J ends, which lost 4 bases and 5 bases, there was a span of 21 bases. This CDR3 contains 16 residues. The germline V gene has CDR1 MGHDK and CDR2 SYGVNS. The CDR3 here is CASSARDLTGYNEQYF. CDR3 bases: TGTGCCAGCAGTGCTAGAGATCTTACGGGATACAACGAGCAGTACTTC.

This clonotype was counted only a few times. The chain joins TRBV27 to TRBJ1-5; D is undetermined. Deletions cut 6 bases from V and 4 bases from J, with 10 bases between. Germline loops: CDR1 MNHEY, CDR2 SMNVEV (reference sequence). This CDR3 is built from 13 residues. CDR3 protein: CASRPQVNQPQHF. The CDR3 DNA sequence: TGTGCCAGCAGGCCCCAGGTGAATCAGCCCCAGCATTTT.

This clonotype was detected a few times. The J gene is TRBJ2-7, the V gene TRBV28; TRBD2 matches 7 bases. This CDR3 spans 15 amino acids. V dropped 2 bases and J dropped 3; count of bases not matched to a gene: 7. Germline CDR1 is MDHEN and CDR2 is SYDVKM. The CDR3 region is CASSLSGTRGYEQYF. In DNA, the CDR3 is TGTGCCAGCAGTTTAAGCGGGACTCGGGGCTACGAGCAGTACTTC.

In its sample, this clonotype was seen many times. J is TRBJ2-7 and V is TRBV10-3; 8 bases line up with TRBD2. The germline V gene encodes CDR1 ENHRY and CDR2 SYGVKD. V gave up 10 bases and J gave up 6 bases; unmatched junction bases: 17. The CDR3 spans 15 residues. The CDR3 loop reads CATVNKAGEGSEQYF. The CDR3 DNA sequence: TGTGCCACCGTGAATAAAGCGGGAGAGGGCTCCGAGCAGTACTTC.

CDR3 amino acids: CASSLTGVEQFF. CDR3 coding DNA: TGTGCCAGCAGCTTAACGGGAGTTGAGCAGTTCTTC. The chain joins TRBV7-2 to TRBJ2-1; perhaps TRBD2 as D (6 bases). CDR1 is SGHTA and CDR2 is FQGNSA in the germline V gene. The CDR3 is 12 residues long. V lost 2 bases and J 9 bases, leaving 8 bases between the germline ends.

Concerning this clonotype itself: At one boundary the junction diverges from the germline segment, which might be a read error. The chain links TRBV7-9 to TRBJ2-5, with D possibly TRBD1 on 6 matching bases. The CDR3 extends over 14 amino acids. Germline CDR1 is SEHNR and CDR2 is FQNEAQ (reference sequence). In nucleotides, the CDR3 is TGTGCTAGCAGCTTGGGACAACCGGTGGGGACCCAGTACTTC. Translating it yields CASSLGQPVGTQYF.

This clonotype occurred many times. This rearrangement joins TRBV29-1 to TRBJ1-2; D unclear. Per germline, CDR1 SQVTM and CDR2 ANQGSEA. CDR3 length equals 12 residues. Between the trimmed V and J ends, which lost 6 bases and 0 bases, there was a span of 8 bases. This CDR3 reads CSVSLPNYGYTF. CDR3 coding DNA: TGCAGCGTCAGTCTGCCTAACTATGGCTACACCTTC.

There are many counts of this clonotype. The rearrangement uses TRBV7-2 and TRBJ2-7, with TRBD2 matching over 7 bases. V trimming: 5 bases; J trimming: 2 bases; junction bases outside the gene matches: 9. Germline V gene sequence: CDR1 SGHTA, CDR2 FQGNSA. The CDR3 spans 15 residues. The CDR3 region is CASSISGTNAYEQYF. DNA of the CDR3: TGTGCCAGCAGCATCTCCGGGACTAACGCCTACGAGCAGTACTTC.

Worth noting for this clonotype: Relative to the germline gene, one junction end is altered; a read error may explain this. The chain is built from TRBV7-9 and TRBJ1-5; TRBD1 matches 7 bases. CDR1 is SEHNR and CDR2 is FQNEAQ in the germline V gene (reference sequence). The length of the CDR3 is 19 residues. The CDR3 spells CASSLDVGQTKVSNQPQHF. CDR3 bases: TGCGCCAGCAGCTTGGATGTGGGACAGACCAAGGTGAGCAATCAGCCCCAGCATTTT.

This clonotype was found many times. V and J are TRBV12-3 or TRBV12-4 and TRBJ1-5; possible D gene TRBD1, 6 bases. The ends were cut back, 5 bases at V and 2 bases at J, with 13 bases in the middle. The CDR3 is made up of 15 amino acids. The DNA for the CDR3 is TGTGCCAGCAGTACAACAGGGTATGGCAATCAGCCCCAGCATTTT. Encoded protein: CASSTTGYGNQPQHF.

This chain connects TRBV20-1 to TRBJ2-2; D is undetermined. Germline V gene lookup returns CDR1 DFQATT and CDR2 SNEGSKA (reference sequence). CDR3 length: 12 amino acids. Trimming left V 0 bases short and J 7 bases short, with 6 bases between. The CDR3 bases are TGCAGTGCTAGAGATCCTAGCGGGGAGCTGTTTTTT. It translates to CSARDPSGELFF.

This clonotype was detected only once. V is TRBV7-9 and J is TRBJ1-5; 7 nucleotides agree with TRBD1. The germline V gene encodes CDR1 SEHNR and CDR2 FQNEAQ (reference sequence). CDR3 length equals 14 residues. The ends lost 6 bases at V and 11 bases at J; junction bases unmatched: 13. Written as DNA, the CDR3 is TGTGCCAGCAGTATCGGGACAGCCCAAGAGACCCAGCATTTT. It translates to CASSIGTAQETQHF.

J is TRBJ2-7 and V is TRBV20-1; 10 bases map to TRBD2. The germline V gene encodes CDR1 DFQATT and CDR2 SNEGSKA (reference sequence). CDR3 length equals 18 residues. V shed 0 bases, J shed 2 bases, and the junction held 13 bases outside the gene matches. DNA of the CDR3: TGCAGTGCTAGAGACGAAGCGGGAGGGCCCGACTTAACCTACGAGCAGTACTTC. Translated, it gives CSARDEAGGPDLTYEQYF.